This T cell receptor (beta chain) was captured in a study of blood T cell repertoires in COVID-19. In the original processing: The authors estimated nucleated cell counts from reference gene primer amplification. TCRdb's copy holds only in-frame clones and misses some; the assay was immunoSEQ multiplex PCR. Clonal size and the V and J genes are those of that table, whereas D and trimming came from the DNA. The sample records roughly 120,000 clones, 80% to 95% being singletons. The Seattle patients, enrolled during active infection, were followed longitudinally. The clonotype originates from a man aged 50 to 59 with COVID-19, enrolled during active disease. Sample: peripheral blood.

The CDR3 region has the DNA TGTGCCAGTAGTATTAGTGGGGGAGGGCTTAAAGGCTACAATGAGCAGTTCTTC. As protein: CASSISGGGLKGYNEQFF. The V call is TRBV19, the J call TRBJ2-1; TRBD2 agrees at 7 bases. This CDR3 is built from 18 residues. Germline assignment: CDR1 LNHDA and CDR2 SQIVND (reference sequence). J gave up 3 bases and V 3 bases, and 14 bases lay outside the gene matches. Full variable domain (missing parts from reference TRBV19 and TRBJ2-1): DGGITQSPKYLFRKEGQNVTLSCEQNLNHDAMYWYRQDPGQGLRLIYYSQIVNDFQKGDIAEGYSVSREKKESFPLTVTSAQKNPTAFYLCASSISGGGLKGYNEQFFGPGTRLTVL.